This TCR beta chain comes out of a study of monozygotic twins with inflammatory bowel disease. Study conclusions and caveats: With inverse Simpson as the measure, TCRbeta diversity was lower in IBD patients than in healthy co-twins.

Whole blood that had not undergone T cell sorting provided the isolated total RNA. On this clonotype: Its antigen remains unknown.

TCRdb reprocessed the 5' RACE reads, with one entry per CDR3 protein and no DNA. The sample has under 45,000 distinct CDR3 sequences. This CDR3 is 14 amino acids long. The germline CDR1 and CDR2 sequences are SQVTM and ANQGSEA. Sequencing input: blood. This receptor was taken from a human donor with ulcerative colitis or Crohn's disease, or a healthy co-twin of an affected twin (not recorded which). V and J are TRBV29-1 and TRBJ2-5; TCRdb designates TRBD1, a call that cannot be tested without DNA. The CDR3 sequence is CSVWTGTGKETQYF.